Listed here are 16 T cell receptor beta chains from one sample, sequenced in a study of blood T cells in healthy people across ages. The use of a sample-barcoded 5' primer and a J-beta primer mix characterized a second PCR of roughly 6 to 11 cycles. Each CDR3 protein gets one entry after TCRdb re-called the 5' RACE reads with MiXCR. The table lists roughly 930,000 distinct CDR3 sequences, 40% to 60% of them singletons. Specimen: blood. Receptors originate from a man younger than 45 in good health.

V is TRBV4-2 and J is TRBJ2-7; 9 nucleotides align to TRBD2. The CDR3 runs 15 residues. J gave up 7 bases and V 0 bases, and 7 bases lay outside the gene matches. CDR1 LGHNA and CDR2 YNFKEQ come from the germline V gene. Here the CDR3 DNA reads TGTGCCAGCAGCCAAGAGGCGGGGGGGCCAGAGGAGCAGTACTTC. It codes for CASSQEAGGPEEQYF.

This clonotype was detected only a few times. This rearrangement joins TRBV20-1 to TRBJ2-3, with D uncertain. CDR3 length equals 12 residues. Trimming pared 0 bases from V and 6 bases from J, leaving 7 bases between. Germline V lookup: CDR1 DFQATT, CDR2 SNEGSKA (reference sequence). This CDR3 is CSARDPWDTQYF. CDR3 nucleotide sequence: TGCAGTGCTAGAGATCCCTGGGATACGCAGTATTTT.

The table lists this clonotype with a few counts. This chain uses TRBV20-1 with TRBJ1-5; 7 positions agree with TRBD1. The V and J ends lost 6 bases and 1 base, in that order; junction bases with no gene match: 12. The CDR3 sequence is 16 residues long. Germline V lookup: CDR1 DFQATT, CDR2 SNEGSKA (reference sequence). Written as DNA, the CDR3 is TGCAGTGCCGCGGACAGGTTAAGGGCGAGCAATCAGCCCCAGCATTTT. This codes for CSAADRLRASNQPQHF.

The CDR3 region is CSARGVGRFFIADTQYF. The CDR3 DNA sequence: TGCAGTGCTAGGGGGGTTGGGCGGTTTTTTATCGCAGATACGCAGTATTTT. The rearrangement joins TRBV20-1 to TRBJ2-3; D is perhaps TRBD1 or TRBD2 (5 bases each). The CDR3 is made up of 17 amino acids. Germline values: CDR1 DFQATT, CDR2 SNEGSKA (reference sequence). The V gene lost 3 bases and the J gene lost 4 bases, with 23 bases spanning the gap.

The rearrangement joins TRBV7-9 to TRBJ1-6; the D is unclear. Germline V CDR1 and CDR2: SEHNR, FQNEAQ (reference sequence). The CDR3 has 15 amino acids. V gave up 0 bases and J gave up 6 bases, with 9 bases separating them. This CDR3 is CASSLAPMGNSPLHF. Written as DNA, the CDR3 is TGTGCCAGCAGCTTAGCCCCTATGGGTAATTCACCCCTCCACTTT.

The rearrangement links TRBV13 to TRBJ1-6; D unresolved. Germline values: CDR1 PRHDT, CDR2 FYEKMQ (reference sequence). V was trimmed by 5 bases and J by 5 bases, leaving 16 bases between them. This CDR3 is 16 amino acids long. The CDR3 loop is CASSRHSRGNNSPLHF. The CDR3 DNA reads TGTGCCAGCAGCCGCCATTCCCGGGGAAATAATTCACCCCTCCACTTT.

This clonotype was detected ten times or more. The gene calls are TRBV27 and TRBJ1-5; 7 nucleotides agree with TRBD1. The V gene's germline CDR1 is MNHEY and CDR2 SMNVEV (reference sequence). The CDR3 has 14 amino acids. The V gene end was trimmed by 6 bases and the J gene end by 3 bases; junction bases not matched to a gene: 5. CDR3 sequence: CASRTGTDNQPQHF. As DNA, the CDR3 is TGTGCCAGCAGGACTGGGACAGACAATCAGCCCCAGCATTTT.

The rearrangement uses TRBV10-3 and TRBJ2-4, with D possibly being TRBD2 (5 bases). TRBJ2-7 matches the DNA end more closely, so the J call is doubtful. The length of the CDR3 is 13 residues. The germline V gene encodes CDR1 ENHRY and CDR2 SYGVKD. In DNA, the CDR3 is TGTGCCGTATCGGGGTCAAGCTCCTACGAGCAGTACTTC. Translation gives CAVSGSSSYEQYF.

This clonotype was counted ten times or more. The rearrangement links TRBV9 to TRBJ2-1; D gene ambiguous. CDR3 length: 15 amino acids. Germline V lookup: CDR1 SGDLS, CDR2 YYNGEE. Trimming removed 0 bases at V and 0 bases at J, with 7 bases between. Written as DNA, the CDR3 is TGTGCCAGCAGCGTAGGGACCGTCTCCTACAATGAGCAGTTCTTC. It codes for CASSVGTVSYNEQFF.

The chain is built from TRBV7-9 and TRBJ2-3, with D perhaps assigned TRBD1 or TRBD2 (5 bases each). Germline V CDR1 and CDR2: SEHNR, FQNEAQ (reference sequence). The CDR3 totals 17 residues. V dropped 3 bases and J dropped 2 bases, with 18 bases sitting between them. CDR3 amino acids: CASSFTPIIGATDTQYF. CDR3 nucleotide sequence: TGTGCCAGCAGCTTTACCCCTATAATCGGGGCCACAGATACGCAGTATTTT. The full variable domain, completed using reference TRBV7-9 and TRBJ2-3, is DTGVSQNPRHKITKRGQNVTFRCDPISEHNRLYWYRQTLGQGPEFLTYFQNEAQLEKSRLLSDRFSAERPKGSFSTLEIQRTEQGDSAMYLCASSFTPIIGATDTQYFGPGTRLTVL.

Many counts were recorded for this clonotype. The rearrangement uses TRBV4-1 and TRBJ2-1; perhaps TRBD2 as D (5 bases). V was clipped by 4 bases and J by 0 bases, with 10 bases between them. This CDR3 spans 15 amino acids. CDR1 and CDR2 from the germline V gene are MGHRA and YSYEKL. The CDR3 DNA reads TGCGCCAGCAGCCCGGACTCGAGCTCCTACAATGAGCAGTTCTTC. Translating it yields CASSPDSSSYNEQFF.

V gene TRBV9 combines with J gene TRBJ2-1; perhaps TRBD2 as D (6 bases). Per germline, CDR1 SGDLS and CDR2 YYNGEE. The CDR3 consists of 15 residues. The germline V and J ends were trimmed by 4 bases and 8 bases, with 19 bases remaining between them. The CDR3 region has the DNA TGTGCCAGCAGCTCCGGGACTTCCTTCGCGGATGAGCAGTTCTTC. Translation: CASSSGTSFADEQFF.

This clonotype was counted between two and nine times. The chain combines TRBV6-2 or TRBV6-3 with TRBJ2-1; TRBD1 is a possible D gene (5 bases). The CDR3 contains 14 residues. The V gene lost 2 bases and the J gene lost 12 bases, with 17 bases spanning the gap. The germline gives CDR1 MNHEY, CDR2 SVGEGT. The CDR3 DNA follows: TGTGCCAGCAGTTACGCTTTCAGGGTTACTCCGCAGTTCTTC. It is translated as CASSYAFRVTPQFF.

This rearrangement joins TRBV7-9 to TRBJ2-6; no firm D call. CDR1 and CDR2 (germline): SEHNR, FQNEAQ (reference sequence). CDR3 length: 15 residues. The V end was cut by 0 bases, the J end by 4 bases, with 7 bases between. The DNA of the CDR3 is TGTGCCAGCAGCTTAGCGGGGTACGGGGCCAACGTCCTGACTTTC. Translated: CASSLAGYGANVLTF.

V and J are TRBV11-3 and TRBJ2-5; the D gene is possibly TRBD1 (5 bases). The V gene lost 5 bases and the J gene lost 3 bases, with 10 bases spanning the gap. The CDR3 runs 13 residues. Germline V gene lookup returns CDR1 SGHNT and CDR2 YENEEA. Here the CDR3 DNA reads TGTGCCAGCAGCGTAGGGGAAAAAGAGACCCAGTACTTC. Translated: CASSVGEKETQYF.

This clonotype showed up just a few times. This chain links TRBV5-6 with TRBJ1-2; TRBD1 matches 12 bases. CDR1 is SGHDT, CDR2 YYEEEE, per germline. This CDR3 is built from 16 residues. The V gene end was trimmed by 1 base and the J gene end by 7 bases; junction bases not matched to a gene: 8. The CDR3 loop is CASSLPPGQGAVGYTF. The CDR3 DNA is TGTGCCAGCAGCTTGCCCCCGGGACAGGGGGCGGTTGGCTACACCTTC.